These T cell receptor beta chains were read from a single sample in a study of T cells and Merkel cell carcinoma outcomes. Sequencing was performed with immunoSEQ multiplex PCR; in TCRdb, only in-frame clones are kept and a portion is missing. This table holds a few hundred clones, approximately 94% found once. Material for sequencing was tumor tissue from Merkel cell carcinoma. The receptors come from a human donor with Merkel cell carcinoma. Both conserved end residues are part of each CDR3. The D gene is left open where the match is weak. Rows may omit the clone size; those that give it use once, few, many or a size class.

CDR3: CARGTTREGHQDTQYF; DNA: TGCGCCAGGGGCACGACACGGGAGGGCCATCAAGATACGCAGTATTTT; V: TRBV10-1; J: TRBJ2-3; D: TRBD2; size: NA
CDR3: CAGRGGPSYNEQFF; DNA: TGTGCCGGCCGGGGGGGCCCCTCCTACAATGAGCAGTTCTTC; V: TRBV6-1; J: TRBJ2-1; D: TRBD2; size: NA
CDR3: CASSEAVGETNYGYTF; DNA: TGTGCCAGCAGTGAAGCGGTGGGAGAGACTAACTATGGCTACACCTTC; V: TRBV6-1; J: TRBJ1-2; D: NA; size: NA
CDR3: CAITGGGLNEQFF; DNA: TGTGCCATCACGGGAGGGGGCTTGAATGAGCAGTTCTTC; V: TRBV6-1; J: TRBJ2-1; D: NA; size: NA
CDR3: CASSIETSGQETQYF; DNA: TGTGCCAGTAGTATAGAAACCTCAGGGCAAGAGACCCAGTACTTC; V: TRBV19; J: TRBJ2-5; D: NA; size: NA
CDR3: CASNIAGQETQYF; DNA: TGCGCCAGCAATATAGCGGGCCAAGAGACCCAGTACTTC; V: TRBV10-1; J: TRBJ2-5; D: TRBD2; size: NA
CDR3: CASSKKRGQYEQYF; DNA: TGTGCCAGCAGCAAAAAAAGGGGACAGTACGAGCAGTACTTC; V: TRBV21-1; J: TRBJ2-7; D: NA; size: once
CDR3: CASSSTGIGETQYF; DNA: TGTGCCAGCAGCTCCACAGGGATCGGTGAGACCCAGTACTTC; V: TRBV7-9; J: TRBJ2-5; D: NA; size: NA
CDR3: CASSFTRGINSNQPQHF; DNA: TGTGCCAGCAGCTTTACGAGGGGGATTAATAGCAATCAGCCCCAGCATTTT; V: TRBV13; J: TRBJ1-5; D: NA; size: NA
CDR3: CASSLQGGTYEQYF; DNA: TGCGCCAGCAGCTTACAGGGGGGCACCTACGAGCAGTACTTC; V: TRBV5-1; J: TRBJ2-7; D: TRBD1; size: NA
CDR3: CASSSTGSGEQYF; DNA: TGTGCCAGCAGTTCGACAGGGTCGGGCGAGCAGTACTTC; V: TRBV7-3; J: TRBJ2-7; D: TRBD1; size: NA
CDR3: CASSLEAYKNTGELFF; DNA: TGTGCCAGCAGCTTAGAGGCATACAAGAACACCGGGGAGCTGTTTTTT; V: TRBV7-2; J: TRBJ2-2; D: NA; size: NA